This section outlines one TCR beta chain sequence together with its context. Sequencing used immunoSEQ multiplex PCR; TCRdb keeps in-frame clones, though not all of them. This table holds fewer than 100,000 clones, around 80% found once. This specimen comes from a study of control samples from healthy donors and cancer patients. Germline V lookup: CDR1 SNHLY, CDR2 FYNNEI. This CDR3 has 12 amino acids. Trimming removed 5 bases from V and 8 bases from J, with 12 bases in between. The sequencing sample was made of blood. The sequence was collected from a woman aged 55-75 years in good health. The chain combines TRBV2 with TRBJ1-2; D is perhaps TRBD1 (5 bases). Here the CDR3 reads CASSQGTGGYTF. The CDR3 DNA reads as TGTGCCAGCAGTCAGGGAACGGGAGGCTACACCTTC.